The 30 T cell receptor beta chains in this list originate from one sample, sequenced in a study of blood T cell repertoires in COVID-19. Data came from immunoSEQ multiplex PCR; TCRdb stores just in-frame clones and leaves some out. There are roughly 120,000 clones in the sample; approximately 87% occur only once, and 2% to 2.5% lies in the top ten. The sample was peripheral blood. The receptors originated from a young man with acute or convalescent COVID-19.

The chain employs TRBV19 and TRBJ1-5, with D uncertain. V lost 3 bases and J lost 7, with 16 bases in between. The length of the CDR3 is 15 residues. Germline CDR1 reads LNHDA; CDR2 reads SQIVND (reference sequence). The CDR3 is CASSMVVGSVQPQHF. In DNA form, the CDR3 reads TGTGCCAGTAGTATGGTGGTGGGCTCTGTCCAGCCCCAGCATTTT.

The rearrangement joins TRBV19 to TRBJ1-6, with D perhaps TRBD1 (6 bases). Germline values: CDR1 LNHDA, CDR2 SQIVND (reference sequence). V was clipped by 6 bases and J by 12 bases, with 21 bases between them. The CDR3 length is 15 residues. CDR3 sequence (DNA): TGTGCCAGTAGCCCGGTGGACAGAGGAGAGGTACCCCTCCACTTT. Translated, it gives CASSPVDRGEVPLHF.

V is TRBV30 and J is TRBJ2-6; 7 nucleotides line up with TRBD1. Germline CDR1 reads GTSNPN; CDR2 reads SVGIG (reference sequence). The CDR3 totals 18 residues. V shed 5 bases, J shed 0 bases, and the junction held 13 bases outside the gene matches. This chain's CDR3 is CAWELGTALDSGANVLTF. The CDR3 DNA is TGTGCCTGGGAACTAGGGACAGCTCTTGACTCTGGGGCCAACGTCCTGACTTTC. The full variable domain, rest sourced from reference TRBV30 and TRBJ2-6, is SQTIHQWPATLVQPVGSPLSLECTVEGTSNPNLYWYRQAAGRGLQLLFYSVGIGQISSEVPQNLSASRPQDRQFILSSKKLLLSDSGFYLCAWELGTALDSGANVLTFGAGSRLTVL.

The genes are TRBV3-1 (or the pseudogene TRBV3-2) and TRBJ2-3; 9 nucleotides match TRBD1. The CDR3 runs to 16 residues. The germline gives CDR1 LGHDT, CDR2 YNNKEL (reference sequence). V lost 1 base, J lost 4 bases, and 6 bases stayed unmatched. The CDR3 coding sequence is TGTGCCAGCAGCCAAGGAGTACAGGGGGCGTCAGATACGCAGTATTTT. Translation gives CASSQGVQGASDTQYF.

The table lists this clone with a few counts. The V gene is TRBV18, the J gene TRBJ1-5; the D gene is possibly TRBD1 (5 bases). CDR1 KGHSH and CDR2 LQKENI come from the germline V gene. This CDR3 contains 12 residues. Trimming removed 6 bases at V and 7 bases at J, with 10 bases between. DNA of the CDR3: TGTGCCAGCTCCGGGGGGAGGCAGCCCCAGCATTTT. This encodes CASSGGRQPQHF.

The chain has TRBV5-1 and TRBJ2-1, with TRBD2 identical over 10 bases. Trimming removed 0 bases from V and 8 bases from J; junction bases left unmatched: 2. The CDR3 covers 14 residues. Germline V gives CDR1 SGHRS, CDR2 YFSETQ. The CDR3 protein is CASSLGLAGDEQFF. The CDR3 bases are TGCGCCAGCAGCTTGGGACTAGCGGGCGATGAGCAGTTCTTC.

This chain uses TRBV23-1 with TRBJ2-5; possible D gene TRBD2, 6 bases. TRBV23-1 is annotated as an ORF whose role is uncertain. CDR3 size: 16 residues. Trimming shortened V by 3 bases and J by 2 bases, and 16 bases separated the two germline ends. This CDR3 is CASSHYSGREQETQYF. In DNA form, the CDR3 reads TGCGCCAGCAGTCACTATTCGGGACGGGAGCAAGAGACCCAGTACTTC.

This chain uses TRBV6-5 with TRBJ2-3; TRBD1 matches 10 bases. Unmatched junction bases numbered 6, after V lost 6 bases and J lost 3 bases. The CDR3 totals 15 residues. Germline V gene data show CDR1 as MNHEY and CDR2 as SVGAGI. This CDR3 reads CASRPGTGVTDTQYF. CDR3 bases: TGTGCCAGCAGACCCGGGACAGGGGTTACAGATACGCAGTATTTT.

CDR3 nucleotides: TGTGCCAGCAGCCAAGACGCTAGCGGGAGAGAGACCCAGTACTTC. Translation: CASSQDASGRETQYF. The gene calls are TRBV3-1 (or the pseudogene TRBV3-2) and TRBJ2-5, with 10 bases aligning to TRBD2. Per germline, CDR1 LGHDT and CDR2 YNNKEL (reference sequence). Unmatched junction bases numbered 2, after V lost 0 bases and J lost 4 bases. This CDR3 has 15 amino acids.

This clone turned up a few times. The J gene is TRBJ1-1, the V gene TRBV5-1; no reliable D call. The germline V gene encodes CDR1 SGHRS and CDR2 YFSETQ. The ends were cut back, 4 bases at V and 6 bases at J, with 16 bases in the middle. The CDR3 sequence is 14 residues long. CDR3 nucleotide sequence: TGCGCCAGCAGCCCCGGATCATCGGGGTCTGAAGCTTTCTTT. Translated, it gives CASSPGSSGSEAFF.

The rearrangement uses TRBV30 and TRBJ2-3, with 9 positions matching TRBD1. CDR3 length: 15 amino acids. The V segment lost 4 bases and the J segment 2 bases; nucleotides outside the gene matches: 7. The V gene's germline CDR1 is GTSNPN and CDR2 SVGIG (reference sequence). CDR3 sequence: CAWNTGTGHTDTQYF. As DNA, the CDR3 is TGTGCCTGGAATACCGGGACAGGGCACACAGATACGCAGTATTTT.

The V call is TRBV18, the J call TRBJ1-1, with D perhaps TRBD1 (5 bases). Germline V gives CDR1 KGHSH, CDR2 LQKENI. The germline V and J ends were trimmed by 3 bases and 2 bases, with 13 bases remaining between them. The CDR3 contains 15 residues. CDR3: CASSPQGSRNTEAFF. CDR3 nucleotides: TGTGCCAGCTCACCCCAGGGTAGTCGTAACACTGAAGCTTTCTTT.

The rearrangement links TRBV10-3 to TRBJ1-1; D is undetermined. The CDR3 contains 14 residues. Per the germline V gene, CDR1 is ENHRY and CDR2 is SYGVKD. V lost 4 bases and J 4 bases, leaving 13 bases between the germline ends. CDR3 sequence reads: CAISALPEGTEAFF. The CDR3 nucleotides read TGTGCCATCAGTGCCCTCCCGGAGGGCACTGAAGCTTTCTTT.

The chain joins TRBV6-1 to TRBJ2-7; D is perhaps TRBD2 (5 bases). The CDR3 covers 14 residues. Germline V lookup: CDR1 MNHNS, CDR2 SASEGT. V was shortened by 2 bases and J by 3 bases, with 11 bases between the two germline ends. CDR3: CASSEQLADYEQYV. CDR3 DNA sequence: TGTGCCAGCAGTGAACAGCTAGCCGACTACGAGCAGTACGTC.

This chain uses TRBV30 with TRBJ1-5, with a tentative D call TRBD1 (6 bases). The CDR3 has 18 residues. Trimming stripped 0 bases from V and 0 bases from J, with 18 bases between. CDR1 is GTSNPN and CDR2 is SVGIG in the germline V gene (reference sequence). DNA for the CDR3: TGTGCCTGGAGTGTACAAAGGGGGTCGAGGTATAGCAATCAGCCCCAGCATTTT. Its protein is CAWSVQRGSRYSNQPQHF.

The rearrangement links TRBV7-3 to TRBJ1-6; the D is unclear. CDR3 length: 15 residues. CDR1 SGHTA and CDR2 FQGTGA come from the germline V gene. Trimming pared 1 base from V and 7 bases from J, leaving 11 bases between. CDR3 coding DNA: TGTGCCAGCAGCTTAAGGGAGATCTGGAATTCACCCCTCCACTTT. Protein product: CASSLREIWNSPLHF.

This clone was recorded only once. V gene TRBV18 combines with J gene TRBJ1-1, with D possibly being TRBD1 (6 bases). Germline V gene sequence: CDR1 KGHSH, CDR2 LQKENI. Between the trimmed V and J ends, which lost 6 bases and 1 base, there was a span of 18 bases. The CDR3 has 16 amino acids. The CDR3 loop is CASSLRRPGENTEAFF. DNA for the CDR3: TGTGCCAGCTCCTTAAGGCGCCCAGGGGAGAACACTGAAGCTTTCTTT. The entire variable domain, with the rest obtained from reference TRBV18 and TRBJ1-1, is as follows: NAGVMQNPRHLVRRRGQEARLRCSPMKGHSHVYWYRQLPEEGLKFMVYLQKENIIDESGMPKERFSAEFPKEGPSILRIQQVVRGDSAAYFCASSLRRPGENTEAFFGQGTRLTVV.

The chain joins TRBV27 to TRBJ2-3; 7 bases are a match to TRBD1. This CDR3 has 15 residues. The germline V gene has CDR1 MNHEY and CDR2 SMNVEV (reference sequence). V was pared by 6 bases and J by 5 bases, with 11 bases of the junction left unmatched. The CDR3 DNA is TGTGCCAGCAGAGTATGGACAGGTGGGGTAGATACGCAGTATTTT. It is translated as CASRVWTGGVDTQYF.

The gene calls are TRBV6-5 and TRBJ2-2; 8 bases are a match to TRBD2. The CDR3 has 15 amino acids. Germline V CDR1 and CDR2: MNHEY, SVGAGI. The junction had 8 bases not matched to a gene; V was cut back by 6 bases and J by 5 bases. DNA of the CDR3: TGTGCCAGCAGCCCCAGCGGGAGAGGGACCGGGGAGCTGTTTTTT. The encoded protein is CASSPSGRGTGELFF.

CDR3 nucleotides: TGCAGCGTTGTAAGTGGCAGGGGGCCTCTATCCGCTTCCTATGGCTACACCTTC. Its translation is CSVVSGRGPLSASYGYTF. V gene TRBV29-1 combines with J gene TRBJ1-2; 8 bases are a match to TRBD1. CDR1 SQVTM and CDR2 ANQGSEA come from the germline V gene. Trimming removed 4 bases from V and 4 bases from J; junction bases left unmatched: 20. The CDR3 spans 18 residues.

A few counts support this clone. The V and J genes are TRBV27 and TRBJ2-5; 9 nucleotides align to TRBD2. The CDR3 covers 15 residues. Trimming took 6 bases from V and 5 from J; bases not matched to a gene: 10. From germline, CDR1 is MNHEY and CDR2 SMNVEV (reference sequence). The CDR3 DNA is TGTGCCAGCAGATTTAGCGGGAGTGGGACGGAGACCCAGTACTTC. This sequence encodes CASRFSGSGTETQYF.

This clone was seen more than once but under ten times. V usage is TRBV27 and J usage is TRBJ1-1; D perhaps matches TRBD1 (5 bases). The CDR3 runs to 13 residues. The V gene lost 8 bases and the J gene lost 4 bases, with 14 bases spanning the gap. Germline V gene lookup returns CDR1 MNHEY and CDR2 SMNVEV (reference sequence). The CDR3 region has the DNA TGTGCCAGCTCCAGAACGGGGGTCACTGAAGCTTTCTTT. Its translation is CASSRTGVTEAFF.

This chain joins TRBV3-1 (or the pseudogene TRBV3-2) and TRBJ1-3, with 7 bases lining up with TRBD1. This CDR3 is built from 14 residues. Germline assignment: CDR1 LGHDT and CDR2 YNNKEL (reference sequence). J was trimmed by 2 bases and V by 3 bases; bases with no gene match: 1. The CDR3 DNA sequence: TGTGCCAGCAGCCAGACAGGGACTGGAAACACCATATATTTT. This sequence encodes CASSQTGTGNTIYF.

The rearrangement uses TRBV23-1 and TRBJ1-1; D remains unclear. TRBV23-1 is flagged as an ORF with uncertain function. The germline V and J ends were trimmed by 4 bases and 1 base, with 13 bases remaining between them. The CDR3 is 15 amino acids. CDR3 region: CASSPANPRNTEAFF. The CDR3 nucleotides read TGCGCCAGCAGTCCTGCGAACCCAAGGAACACTGAAGCTTTCTTT.

This chain links TRBV19 with TRBJ2-5; TRBD2 is a possible D gene (6 bases). The germline V gene has CDR1 LNHDA and CDR2 SQIVND (reference sequence). Trimming removed 10 bases from V and 1 base from J, with 16 bases in between. This CDR3 contains 14 residues. CDR3 protein: CAKVDGGAQETQYF. For the CDR3, the DNA is TGTGCCAAGGTCGACGGGGGAGCCCAAGAGACCCAGTACTTC.

The chain uses TRBV6-5 and TRBJ1-2; D is ambiguous. CDR3 size: 13 residues. The germline CDR1 and CDR2 sequences are MNHEY and SVGAGI. V shed 0 bases and J shed 8 bases, with 10 bases lying between them. CDR3 coding DNA: TGTGCCAGCAGTTACTCGGGAGGTTACGGCTACACCTTC. This gives the protein CASSYSGGYGYTF.

This clone showed up just a few times. V and J are TRBV4-1 and TRBJ1-2; D gene ambiguous. This CDR3 region has 14 residues. From germline, CDR1 is MGHRA and CDR2 YSYEKL. V was pared by 0 bases and J by 8 bases, with 13 bases between. The CDR3 DNA sequence: TGCGCCAGCAGCCAAGATAGCAAGTTAAGGGGCTACACCTTC. It translates to CASSQDSKLRGYTF.

The chain has TRBV10-3 and TRBJ2-2; a possible D gene is TRBD2 (6 bases). Deletions cut 6 bases from V and 6 bases from J, with 20 bases between. The CDR3 runs 16 residues. The germline gives CDR1 ENHRY, CDR2 SYGVKD. The CDR3 sequence is CAIRTEPGLRPGELFF. DNA of the CDR3: TGTGCCATCAGAACGGAACCGGGACTCCGTCCCGGGGAGCTGTTTTTT.

The chain combines TRBV7-8 with TRBJ2-3, with 8 nucleotides matching TRBD2. Germline CDR1 SGHVS, CDR2 FQNEAQ. Trimming removed 1 base from V and 3 bases from J; junction bases left unmatched: 6. The CDR3 length is 16 residues. CDR3 sequence: CASSLVTGGETDTQYF. The CDR3 DNA is TGTGCCAGCAGCTTAGTAACGGGGGGGGAAACAGATACGCAGTATTTT.

This clone has just one count. The chain recombines TRBV7-9 with TRBJ1-1; D is possibly TRBD1 (6 bases). The V end lost 1 base, the J end lost 7 bases, and 13 bases lay between the germline ends. This CDR3 region has 14 residues. CDR1 SEHNR and CDR2 FQNEAQ come from the germline V gene (reference sequence). CDR3 coding DNA: TGTGCCAGCAGCTTAGTACAGGGCAAGGTTGAAGCTTTCTTT. Protein product: CASSLVQGKVEAFF. Supplemented by reference TRBV7-9 and TRBJ1-1, the full variable domain reads DTGVSQNPRHKITKRGQNVTFRCDPISEHNRLYWYRQTLGQGPEFLTYFQNEAQLEKSRLLSDRFSAERPKGSFSTLEIQRTEQGDSAMYLCASSLVQGKVEAFFGQGTRLTVV.